Listed here are 16 T cell receptor beta chains from one sample, sequenced in a study of CD8 T cells in Susac syndrome. Reverse transcription of roughly 0.45 to 1 ug RNA was carried out with random hexamers. One entry per CDR3 protein, called by TCRdb with MiXCR from the immunoSEQ multiplex PCR reads. The table records 150,000 to 200,000 distinct CDR3 sequences, roughly 94% of them present only once. Sequencing was performed on CD4+ T cells from PBMCs. These receptors were obtained from a human donor with multiple sclerosis.

This clonotype was picked up one time. J is TRBJ2-1 and V is TRBV6-5, with D tentatively TRBD1 (5 bases). V was shortened by 7 bases and J by 4 bases, with 8 bases between the two germline ends. Per the germline V gene, CDR1 is MNHEY and CDR2 is SVGAGI. This CDR3 is built from 12 residues. CDR3 coding DNA: TGTGCCAGCAATAACAGGTACAATGAGCAGTTCTTC. It codes for CASNNRYNEQFF.

The chain is built from TRBV27 and TRBJ2-7, with TRBD2 matching over 7 bases. CDR3 length: 15 residues. The germline CDR1 and CDR2 sequences are MNHEY and SMNVEV (reference sequence). The trim removed 3 bases at V and 0 bases at J, leaving 5 bases unmatched. This CDR3 is CASSFGGSLSYEQYF. The CDR3 DNA follows: TGTGCCAGCAGTTTTGGCGGGAGTCTCTCCTACGAGCAGTACTTC.

Remarks on this clonotype: The conserved closing phenylalanine or tryptophan is absent in this CDR3, likely reflecting a read error. The rearrangement links TRBV24-1 to TRBJ2-1, with D unclear. V shed 3 bases and J shed 0 bases, with 14 bases lying between them. CDR1 is KGHDR and CDR2 is SFDVKD in the germline V gene. The CDR3 length is 17 residues. The CDR3 reads CATSDPGSGGSYNEQFL. CDR3 in DNA: TGTGCCACCAGTGATCCCGGTTCCGGTGGCTCCTACAATGAGCAGTTCCTC.

J is TRBJ1-1 and V is TRBV18, with 12 nucleotides matching TRBD1. The CDR3 has 17 residues. The V and J ends lost 4 bases and 8 bases, in that order; junction bases with no gene match: 14. Germline CDR1 is KGHSH and CDR2 is LQKENI. The CDR3 DNA follows: TGTGCCAGCTCACAAACCGGGACAGGGGGCGGCGAGATCGAAGCTTTCTTT. Its translation is CASSQTGTGGGEIEAFF.

This chain uses TRBV6-2 or TRBV6-3 with TRBJ2-5, with TRBD1 identical over 10 bases. The V gene end was trimmed by 5 bases and the J gene end by 3 bases; junction bases not matched to a gene: 3. CDR3 length equals 14 residues. The germline gives CDR1 MNHEY, CDR2 SVGEGT. Here the CDR3 DNA reads TGTGCCAGCAGTGAGGGGACAGGGGAAGAGACCCAGTACTTC. Protein sequence: CASSEGTGEETQYF.

Only one count was recorded for this clonotype. The chain employs TRBV28 and TRBJ1-2; D is ambiguous. The CDR3 covers 12 residues. V lost 6 bases to trimming and J lost 3 bases, with 8 bases between them. The germline V gene has CDR1 MDHEN and CDR2 SYDVKM. The CDR3 DNA sequence: TGTGCCAGCAGCTGGAGCTACTATGGCTACACCTTC. Translation: CASSWSYYGYTF.

The rearrangement uses TRBV10-3 and TRBJ2-5; TRBD2 agrees at 10 bases. The CDR3 consists of 13 residues. CDR1 ENHRY and CDR2 SYGVKD come from the germline V gene. Unmatched junction bases numbered 4, after V lost 7 bases and J lost 5 bases. The CDR3 region is CAIKREGLETQYF. CDR3 nucleotides: TGTGCCATCAAGCGGGAGGGCCTGGAGACCCAGTACTTC.

V and J are TRBV10-3 and TRBJ2-3; D unclear. The CDR3 consists of 15 residues. Germline values: CDR1 ENHRY, CDR2 SYGVKD. Trimming shortened V by 2 bases and J by 1 base, and 10 bases separated the two germline ends. The CDR3 nucleotides are TGTGCCATCAGTGAGGCGGCTCGCGGCACAGATACGCAGTATTTT. It encodes CAISEAARGTDTQYF.

V is TRBV2 and J is TRBJ1-1; 8 positions agree with TRBD1. Germline V lookup: CDR1 SNHLY, CDR2 FYNNEI. J was trimmed by 6 bases and V by 7 bases; bases with no gene match: 7. The CDR3 is 13 residues long. The CDR3 DNA reads TGTGCCAGCAAACTTGGACAGGGCTCTGAAGCTTTCTTT. Amino acid sequence: CASKLGQGSEAFF.

The rearrangement joins TRBV5-1 to TRBJ1-1; no clear D gene. The CDR3 is made up of 14 amino acids. V lost 0 bases to trimming and J lost 8 bases, with 14 bases between them. CDR1 is SGHRS, CDR2 YFSETQ, per germline. CDR3 loop: CASSLDPAAPEAFF. CDR3 nucleotide sequence: TGCGCCAGCAGCTTGGACCCGGCGGCGCCGGAAGCTTTCTTT.

This sequence joins TRBV12-5 and TRBJ2-2; 7 bases map to TRBD1. Germline V gene data show CDR1 as LGHNT and CDR2 as FRNRAP. V shed 6 bases, J shed 6 bases, and the junction held 10 bases outside the gene matches. CDR3 length equals 15 residues. Written as DNA, the CDR3 is TGTGCTAGTGGATTAGCGACAGGGCGGGCCGGGGAGCTGTTTTTT. Its protein is CASGLATGRAGELFF.

The rearrangement links TRBV2 to TRBJ2-7; D is unresolved. CDR1 is SNHLY, CDR2 FYNNEI, per germline. Trimming left V 4 bases short and J 0 bases short, with 10 bases between. The CDR3 has 14 residues. Here the CDR3 reads CASSGLSSSYEQYF. The CDR3 DNA reads TGTGCCAGCAGTGGCCTCTCGAGCTCCTACGAGCAGTACTTC.

The count of this clonotype is one. The chain carries TRBV24-1 and TRBJ2-1; unclear D gene. This CDR3 is 14 amino acids long. Trimming cost V 2 bases and J 5 bases, with 9 bases left between them. Per the germline V gene, CDR1 is KGHDR and CDR2 is SFDVKD. CDR3 coding DNA: TGTGCCACCAGTGATTCAAGTACTAACAATGAGCAGTTCTTC. Its protein product is CATSDSSTNNEQFF.

As for this clonotype: No conserved phenylalanine or tryptophan ends this CDR3, so it is likely a read error. The chain links TRBV6-2 or TRBV6-3 to TRBJ2-1, with 7 bases fitting TRBD2. The CDR3 runs 13 residues. Germline V gene lookup returns CDR1 MNHEY and CDR2 SVGEGT. Germline trimming cut 2 bases from V and 8 bases from J; bases unmatched to any gene: 3. CDR3 DNA: TGTGCCAGCAGTTACATCACTAGCGATGAGCAGTTCCTC. Its translation is CASSYITSDEQFL.

The chain uses TRBV5-1 and TRBJ1-3; D remains unclear. The CDR3 is 14 amino acids. Trimming stripped 0 bases from V and 7 bases from J, with 11 bases between. Germline-derived CDR1 and CDR2 are SGHRS and YFSETQ. The CDR3 coding sequence is TGCGCCAGCAGCTTGGTTTCCGAGGGTAACACCATATATTTT. It specifies CASSLVSEGNTIYF.

The V and J genes are TRBV30 and TRBJ2-3; D gene unclear. V lost 4 bases to trimming and J lost 5 bases, with 10 bases between them. Germline loops: CDR1 GTSNPN, CDR2 SVGIG (reference sequence). The CDR3 consists of 12 residues. The CDR3 sequence: CAWKKYQDTQYF. Here the CDR3 DNA reads TGTGCCTGGAAGAAGTATCAAGATACGCAGTATTTT.